These 10 T cell receptor beta chains originate from one sample sequenced in a study of blood T cell repertoires in COVID-19. Method: immunoSEQ multiplex PCR; TCRdb's copy keeps in-frame clones and lacks some. The sample has 200,000 to 250,000 clones, about 87% seen once. Sequencing input: PBMCs or T cells enriched from blood (not recorded which). The source is a woman aged 30 to 39 who had been exposed to COVID-19.

As DNA, the CDR3 is TGCAGCGTTTTCCTCGGAGGGGGCCTCCACGAGCAGTACTTC. It yields the protein CSVFLGGGLHEQYF. V gene TRBV29-1 combines with J gene TRBJ2-7; a weak D match, TRBD1 (7 bases). Per the germline V gene, CDR1 is SQVTM and CDR2 is ANQGSEA. The ends were cut back, 5 bases at V and 5 bases at J, with 19 bases in the middle. There are 14 residues in the CDR3.

This rearrangement joins TRBV30 to TRBJ2-4, with D possibly matching TRBD2 (5 bases). From germline, CDR1 is GTSNPN and CDR2 SVGIG (reference sequence). The V gene lost 0 bases and the J gene lost 0 bases, with 18 bases spanning the gap. The CDR3 runs to 18 residues. Here the CDR3 reads CAWSVSRTPTIAKNIQYF. The CDR3 DNA follows: TGTGCCTGGAGTGTAAGCAGGACTCCGACAATAGCCAAAAACATTCAGTACTTC.

V is TRBV3-1 (or the pseudogene TRBV3-2) and J is TRBJ2-1; 7 nucleotides line up with TRBD1. Germline CDR1 and CDR2: LGHDT and YNNKEL (reference sequence). There are 16 residues in the CDR3. After removal of 4 bases from V and 4 bases from J, the junction contained 10 bases not matched to a gene. In DNA, the CDR3 is TGTGCCAGCAGCCGTCTAGGGGGCGGAGATTACAATGAGCAGTTCTTC. Residues: CASSRLGGGDYNEQFF.

The chain links TRBV2 to TRBJ1-3; TRBD1 aligns across 7 bases. The germline V gene encodes CDR1 SNHLY and CDR2 FYNNEI. Trimming removed 2 bases from V and 4 bases from J; junction bases left unmatched: 14. The CDR3 is 18 residues long. As DNA, the CDR3 is TGTGCCAGCAGTGAAAACCCCTCCGGGACAGCGAAGGGAAACACCATATATTTT. Amino acid sequence: CASSENPSGTAKGNTIYF.

This sequence joins TRBV28 and TRBJ1-5, with D possibly being TRBD1 (6 bases). The V gene lost 2 bases and the J gene lost 1 base, with 15 bases spanning the gap. The CDR3 totals 17 residues. Germline V gene lookup returns CDR1 MDHEN and CDR2 SYDVKM. The CDR3 region has the DNA TGTGCCAGCAGTTTACGACAGGCCATTGTAAGCAATCAGCCCCAGCATTTT. This sequence encodes CASSLRQAIVSNQPQHF.

The CDR3 spells CASRWLAGAHEQFF. For the CDR3, the DNA is TGCGCCAGCAGGTGGCTAGCGGGAGCCCATGAGCAGTTCTTC. The chain joins TRBV5-1 to TRBJ2-1; 10 bases are shared with TRBD2. The CDR3 is 14 residues long. CDR1 and CDR2 from the germline V gene are SGHRS and YFSETQ. V was pared by 5 bases and J by 8 bases, with 7 bases of the junction left unmatched.

V is TRBV7-9 and J is TRBJ2-1; 11 nucleotides match TRBD2. Per germline, CDR1 SEHNR and CDR2 FQNEAQ (reference sequence). The CDR3 extends over 16 amino acids. With V trimmed by 3 bases and J by 5 bases, 6 bases remained unmatched. The CDR3 here is CASSFRLAGPHNEQFF. As DNA, the CDR3 is TGTGCCAGCAGCTTCCGACTAGCGGGACCGCACAATGAGCAGTTCTTC.

This chain uses TRBV5-4 with TRBJ2-2; D perhaps matches TRBD2 (7 bases). This CDR3 region has 18 residues. Germline values: CDR1 SGHNT, CDR2 YYREEE (reference sequence). Trimming left V 0 bases short and J 3 bases short, with 18 bases between. The CDR3 protein is CASSLEGGRQGYTGELFF. CDR3 sequence (DNA): TGTGCCAGCAGCTTGGAGGGGGGGAGGCAGGGTTACACCGGGGAGCTGTTTTTT.

The chain combines TRBV7-3 with TRBJ2-3, with TRBD2 identical over 8 bases. Trimming at V came to 6 bases and at J to 3 bases, leaving 8 bases not matched to a gene. CDR3 size: 15 residues. The germline CDR1 and CDR2 sequences are SGHTA and FQGTGA. This chain's CDR3 is CASSAGLGETDTQYF. CDR3 DNA: TGTGCCAGCAGTGCGGGACTAGGAGAAACAGATACGCAGTATTTT.

This chain connects TRBV9 to TRBJ2-1; D perhaps matches TRBD2 (5 bases). Trimming took 2 bases from V and 1 from J, leaving 19 bases between them. Germline V gives CDR1 SGDLS, CDR2 YYNGEE. This CDR3 is 18 amino acids long. DNA for the CDR3: TGTGCCAGCAGCGTCCTGGACTCAACGCCAGGATCCTACAATGAGCAGTTCTTC. This translates into CASSVLDSTPGSYNEQFF.